This T cell receptor beta chain was recovered during a study of blood T cell repertoires in COVID-19. The ends were cut back, 3 bases at V and 2 bases at J, with 14 bases in the middle. The CDR3 runs to 14 residues. Germline lookup yields CDR1 DFQATT and CDR2 SNEGSKA (reference sequence). Libraries were prepared by immunoSEQ multiplex PCR; TCRdb keeps only in-frame clonotypes and omits some of them. In the table there are approximately 200,000 clones, roughly 85% of which are singletons. The rearrangement uses TRBV20-1 and TRBJ2-7; D unresolved. The sequence derives from a man aged 40-49 years who had recovered from COVID-19. Sample: PBMCs or T cells enriched from blood (not recorded which). The DNA for the CDR3 is TGCAGTGCTAGTGCAGACACTGCCACCTACGAGCAGTACTTC. This sequence encodes CSASADTATYEQYF.